Below, 10 T cell receptor beta chains from the same sample are listed, as sequenced in a study of T cells expressing NK-cell markers. TCRdb derives one entry per CDR3 protein from the 5' RACE reads, leaving out DNA. This sample's table reports 500,000 to 700,000 distinct CDR3 sequences. Source material: blood T cells: a sorted CD56 or NKG2C T cell subset, CD4+ or CD8+ T cells, or bulk PBMC T cells (not recorded which). These receptors were obtained from a man aged 18 to 30 in good health.

The chain has TRBV24-1 and TRBJ2-1; TCRdb reports TRBD1, a call that lacks DNA to check it against. There are 15 residues in the CDR3. The germline V gene encodes CDR1 KGHDR and CDR2 SFDVKD. The CDR3 here is CATSDLRDERHEQFF.

The V call is TRBV11-2, the J call TRBJ1-2; as DNA is missing, the TRBD1 call by TCRdb cannot be tested. The germline V gene encodes CDR1 SGHAT and CDR2 FQNNGV. The CDR3 length is 14 residues. The CDR3 sequence is CASSFGGLDYGYTF. The whole variable domain, remainder taken from reference TRBV11-2 and TRBJ1-2, is EAGVAQSPRYKIIEKRQSVAFWCNPISGHATLYWYQQILGQGPKLLIQFQNNGVVDDSQLPKDRFSAERLKGVDSTLKIQPAKLEDSAVYLCASSFGGLDYGYTFGSGTRLTVV.

This chain uses TRBV10-3 with TRBJ2-2; TCRdb selects TRBD2, and the lack of DNA leaves this call unchecked. CDR1 is ENHRY, CDR2 SYGVKD, per germline. There are 19 residues in the CDR3. CDR3: CAIDRGPSGRAGRTGELFF.

This rearrangement joins TRBV20-1 to TRBJ1-4. CDR1 is DFQATT and CDR2 is SNEGSKA in the germline V gene (reference sequence). The CDR3 extends over 13 amino acids. This chain's CDR3 is CSARVGRAEKLFF.

The chain uses TRBV6-1 and TRBJ1-6; TCRdb calls TRBD1, which cannot be checked without DNA. CDR3 length equals 17 residues. Germline V gene sequence: CDR1 MNHNS, CDR2 SASEGT. CDR3 in amino acids: CASSERTALIEASPLHF.

The CDR3: CASSLASSLETQYF. The chain is built from TRBV7-9 and TRBJ2-5. Germline lookup yields CDR1 SEHNR and CDR2 FQNEAQ (reference sequence). This CDR3 contains 14 residues. Full variable domain (missing parts from reference TRBV7-9 and TRBJ2-5): DTGVSQNPRHKITKRGQNVTFRCDPISEHNRLYWYRQTLGQGPEFLTYFQNEAQLEKSRLLSDRFSAERPKGSFSTLEIQRTEQGDSAMYLCASSLASSLETQYFGPGTRLLVL.

The V and J genes are TRBV29-1 and TRBJ2-5; TCRdb returns TRBD2, unconfirmable since there is no DNA. The CDR3 is made up of 16 amino acids. CDR1 and CDR2 (germline): SQVTM, ANQGSEA. CDR3 residues: CSVGVSGRGLLEDQYF.

CDR3 loop: CASSHSAGVPGELFF. V and J are TRBV5-1 and TRBJ2-2; TCRdb's D gene call, TRBD2, goes unchecked for lack of DNA. Germline loops: CDR1 SGHRS, CDR2 YFSETQ. CDR3 length equals 15 residues.

The rearrangement joins TRBV10-2 to TRBJ2-1; TCRdb indicates TRBD1, and absent DNA this call remains unverified. The length of the CDR3 is 13 residues. Germline assignment: CDR1 WSHSY and CDR2 SAAADI. CDR3 sequence: CASSEIARGSPFF.

The chain recombines TRBV4-2 with TRBJ2-3; TCRdb names TRBD1, which stays unverified in the absence of DNA. The CDR3 runs to 16 residues. Germline values: CDR1 LGHNA, CDR2 YNFKEQ. CDR3: CASSQLSGEGTDTQYF.